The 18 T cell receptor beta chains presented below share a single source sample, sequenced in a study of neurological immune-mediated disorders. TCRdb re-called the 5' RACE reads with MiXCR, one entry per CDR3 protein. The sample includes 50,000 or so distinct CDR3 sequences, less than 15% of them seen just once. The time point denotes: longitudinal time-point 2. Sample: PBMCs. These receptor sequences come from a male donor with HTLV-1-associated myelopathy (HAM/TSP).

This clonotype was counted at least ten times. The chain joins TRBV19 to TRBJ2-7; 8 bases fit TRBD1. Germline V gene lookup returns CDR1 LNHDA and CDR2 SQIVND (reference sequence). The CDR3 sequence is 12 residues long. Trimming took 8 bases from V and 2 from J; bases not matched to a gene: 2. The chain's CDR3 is CASARGPYEQYF. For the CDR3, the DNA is TGTGCCAGTGCCAGGGGGCCCTACGAGCAGTACTTC.

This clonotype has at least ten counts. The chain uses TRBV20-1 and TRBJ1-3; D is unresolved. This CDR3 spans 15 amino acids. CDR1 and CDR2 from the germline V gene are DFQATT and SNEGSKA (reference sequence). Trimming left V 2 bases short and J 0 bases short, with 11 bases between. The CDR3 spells CSARLAGISGNTIYF. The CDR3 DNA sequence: TGCAGTGCTAGATTGGCGGGTATCTCTGGAAACACCATATATTTT.

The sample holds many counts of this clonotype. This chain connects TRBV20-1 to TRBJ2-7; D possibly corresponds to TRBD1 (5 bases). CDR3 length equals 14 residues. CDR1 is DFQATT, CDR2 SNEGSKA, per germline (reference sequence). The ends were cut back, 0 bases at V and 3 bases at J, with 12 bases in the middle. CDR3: CSARDSAGLYEQYF. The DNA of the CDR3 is TGCAGTGCTAGAGATTCGGCAGGGCTCTACGAGCAGTACTTC.

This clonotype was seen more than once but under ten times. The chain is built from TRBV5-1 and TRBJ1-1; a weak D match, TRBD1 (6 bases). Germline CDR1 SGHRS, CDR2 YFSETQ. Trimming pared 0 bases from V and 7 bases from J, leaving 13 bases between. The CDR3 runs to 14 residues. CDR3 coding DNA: TGCGCCAGCAGCTTGGATCAGGGGCATAGTGAAGCTTTCTTT. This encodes CASSLDQGHSEAFF.

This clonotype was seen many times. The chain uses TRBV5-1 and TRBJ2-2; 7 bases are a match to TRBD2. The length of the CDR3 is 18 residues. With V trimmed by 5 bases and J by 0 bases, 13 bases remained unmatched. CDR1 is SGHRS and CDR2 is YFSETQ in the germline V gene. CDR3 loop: CASSFSHQRGANTGELFF. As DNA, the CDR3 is TGCGCCAGCAGTTTTTCCCACCAGCGGGGCGCGAACACCGGGGAGCTGTTTTTT.

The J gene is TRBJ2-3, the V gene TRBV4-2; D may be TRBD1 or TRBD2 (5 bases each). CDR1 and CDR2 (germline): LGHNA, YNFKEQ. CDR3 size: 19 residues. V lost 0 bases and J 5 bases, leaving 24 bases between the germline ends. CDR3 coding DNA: TGTGCCAGCAGCCAAGAGGGGACGTTGAACAGTGTGCGGCAAGATACGCAGTATTTT. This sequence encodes CASSQEGTLNSVRQDTQYF.

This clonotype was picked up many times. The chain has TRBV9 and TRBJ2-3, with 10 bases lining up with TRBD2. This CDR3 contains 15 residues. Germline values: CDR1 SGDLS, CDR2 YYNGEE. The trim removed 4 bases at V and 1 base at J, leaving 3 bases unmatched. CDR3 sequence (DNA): TGTGCCAGCAGCCTCGGGACTAGCGGCACAGATACGCAGTATTTT. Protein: CASSLGTSGTDTQYF.

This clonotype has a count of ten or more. The CDR3 DNA is TGTGCCAGCAGACACAGGGTCAGGTATCTCGAGCAGTACTTC. It translates to CASRHRVRYLEQYF. The chain employs TRBV14 and TRBJ2-7; the D gene is possibly TRBD1 (6 bases). This CDR3 is 14 amino acids long. With 6 bases removed from V and 6 bases from J, the gap between germline ends came to 18 bases. The germline V gene has CDR1 SGHDN and CDR2 FVKESK.

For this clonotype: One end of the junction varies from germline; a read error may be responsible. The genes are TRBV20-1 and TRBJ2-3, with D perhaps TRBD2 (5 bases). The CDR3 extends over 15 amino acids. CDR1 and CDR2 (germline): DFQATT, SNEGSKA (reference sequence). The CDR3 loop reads CSVSDGVLSTDTQYF. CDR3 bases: TGCAGTGTTAGTGACGGGGTCCTTAGCACAGATACACAGTATTTT.

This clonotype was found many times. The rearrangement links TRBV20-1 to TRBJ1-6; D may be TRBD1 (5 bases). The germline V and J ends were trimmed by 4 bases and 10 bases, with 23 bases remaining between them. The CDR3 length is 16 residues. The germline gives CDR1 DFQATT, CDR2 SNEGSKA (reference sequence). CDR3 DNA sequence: TGCAGTGCTATATCCGTCGTGGCAGGGTCATTCTCACCCCTCCACTTT. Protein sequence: CSAISVVAGSFSPLHF.

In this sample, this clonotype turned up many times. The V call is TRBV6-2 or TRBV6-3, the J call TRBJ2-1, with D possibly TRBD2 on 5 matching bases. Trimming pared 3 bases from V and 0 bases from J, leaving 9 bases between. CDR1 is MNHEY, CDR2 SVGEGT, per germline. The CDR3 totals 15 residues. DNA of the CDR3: TGTGCCAGCAGTTATATGGGAGCCTCCTACAATGAGCAGTTCTTC. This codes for CASSYMGASYNEQFF.

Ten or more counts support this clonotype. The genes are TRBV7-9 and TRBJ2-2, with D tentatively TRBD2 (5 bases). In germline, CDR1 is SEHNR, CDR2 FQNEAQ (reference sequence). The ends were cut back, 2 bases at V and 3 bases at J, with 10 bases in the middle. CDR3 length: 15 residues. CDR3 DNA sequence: TGTGCCAGCAGCTTAAGAGGGCGCGACACCGGGGAGCTGTTTTTT. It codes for CASSLRGRDTGELFF. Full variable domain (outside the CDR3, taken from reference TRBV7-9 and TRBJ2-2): DTGVSQNPRHKITKRGQNVTFRCDPISEHNRLYWYRQTLGQGPEFLTYFQNEAQLEKSRLLSDRFSAERPKGSFSTLEIQRTEQGDSAMYLCASSLRGRDTGELFFGEGSRLTVL.

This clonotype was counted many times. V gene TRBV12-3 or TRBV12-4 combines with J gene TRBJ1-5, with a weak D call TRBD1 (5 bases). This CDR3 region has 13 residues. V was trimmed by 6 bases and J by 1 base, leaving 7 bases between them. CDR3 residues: CASRPGSNQPQHF. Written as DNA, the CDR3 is TGTGCCAGCAGACCAGGGAGCAATCAGCCCCAGCATTTT.

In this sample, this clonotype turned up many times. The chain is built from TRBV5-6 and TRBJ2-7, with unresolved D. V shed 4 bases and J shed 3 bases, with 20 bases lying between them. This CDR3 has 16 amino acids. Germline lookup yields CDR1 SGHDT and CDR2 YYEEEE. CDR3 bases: TGTGCCAGCAGCCCCCCCCGCAGGAATATGGTCTACGAGCAGTACTTC. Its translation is CASSPPRRNMVYEQYF.

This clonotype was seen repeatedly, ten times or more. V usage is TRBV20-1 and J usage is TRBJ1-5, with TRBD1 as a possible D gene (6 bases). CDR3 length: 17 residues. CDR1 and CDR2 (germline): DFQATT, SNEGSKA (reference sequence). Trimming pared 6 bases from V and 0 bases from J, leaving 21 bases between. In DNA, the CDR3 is TGCAGTGCGGGTAAAATACAGGGAATTCATAGCAATCAGCCCCAGCATTTT. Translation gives CSAGKIQGIHSNQPQHF.

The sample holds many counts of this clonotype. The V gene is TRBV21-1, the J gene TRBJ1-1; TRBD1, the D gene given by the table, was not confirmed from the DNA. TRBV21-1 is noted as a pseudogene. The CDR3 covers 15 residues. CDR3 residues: CASSKLSGGTGSAFF. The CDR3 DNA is TGTGCCAGCAGCAAATTGTCGGGCGGGACAGGTTCGGCTTTCTTT.

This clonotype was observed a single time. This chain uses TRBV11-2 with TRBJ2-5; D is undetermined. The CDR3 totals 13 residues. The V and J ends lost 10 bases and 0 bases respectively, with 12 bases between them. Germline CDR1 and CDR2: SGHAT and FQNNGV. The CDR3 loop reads CANNLRYQETQYF. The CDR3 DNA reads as TGTGCCAACAACTTGAGGTACCAAGAGACCCAGTACTTC.

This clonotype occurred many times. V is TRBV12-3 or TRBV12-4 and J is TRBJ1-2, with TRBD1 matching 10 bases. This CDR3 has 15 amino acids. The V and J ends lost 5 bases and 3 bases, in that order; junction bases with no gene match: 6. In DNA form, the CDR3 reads TGTGCCAGCAGTCGGTGGGACAGGGGAGACTATGGCTACACCTTC. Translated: CASSRWDRGDYGYTF.